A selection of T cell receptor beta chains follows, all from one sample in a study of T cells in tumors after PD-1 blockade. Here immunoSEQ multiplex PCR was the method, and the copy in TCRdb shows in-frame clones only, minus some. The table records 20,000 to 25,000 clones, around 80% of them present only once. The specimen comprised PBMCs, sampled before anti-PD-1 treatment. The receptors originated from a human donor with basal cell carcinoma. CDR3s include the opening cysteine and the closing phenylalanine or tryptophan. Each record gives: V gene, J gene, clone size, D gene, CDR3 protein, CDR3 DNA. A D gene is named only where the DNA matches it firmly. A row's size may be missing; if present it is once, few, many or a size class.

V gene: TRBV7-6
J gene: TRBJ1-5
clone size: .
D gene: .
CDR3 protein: CASSTDPYSNQPQHF
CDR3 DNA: TGTGCCAGCAGCACAGACCCCTATAGCAATCAGCCCCAGCATTTT

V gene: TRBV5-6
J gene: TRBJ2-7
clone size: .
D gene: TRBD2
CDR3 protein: CASSLATLGSSGYEQYF
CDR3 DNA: TGTGCCAGCAGCTTGGCCACCCTGGGGTCTAGCGGATACGAGCAGTACTTC

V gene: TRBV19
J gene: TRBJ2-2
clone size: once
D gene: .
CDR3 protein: CASTRQLPYTGELFF
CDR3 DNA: TGTGCCAGTACACGGCAACTGCCTTACACCGGGGAGCTGTTTTTT

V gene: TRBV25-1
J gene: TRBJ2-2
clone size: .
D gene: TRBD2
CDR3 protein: CASRGTSGGAGTGELFF
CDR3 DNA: TGTGCCAGCAGGGGGACTAGCGGGGGGGCGGGCACCGGGGAGCTGTTTTTT

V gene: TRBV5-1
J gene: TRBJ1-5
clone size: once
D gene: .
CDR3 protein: CASSPEANQPQHF
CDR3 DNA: TGCGCCAGCAGCCCGGAGGCAAATCAGCCCCAGCATTTT

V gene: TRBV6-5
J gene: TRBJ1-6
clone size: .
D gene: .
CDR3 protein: CASSYLGWDSPLHF
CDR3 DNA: TGTGCCAGCAGTTACTTGGGGTGGGATTCACCCCTCCACTTT

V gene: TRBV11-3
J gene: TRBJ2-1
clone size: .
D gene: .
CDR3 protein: CASSLERNNEQFF
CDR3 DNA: TGTGCCAGCAGCCTAGAGCGCAACAATGAGCAGTTCTTC

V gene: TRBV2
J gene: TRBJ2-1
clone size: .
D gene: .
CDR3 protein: CPSCDGWARAGSSYNEQFF
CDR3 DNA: TGTCCCAGCTGTGACGGGTGGGCGCGGGCGGGGAGCTCCTACAATGAGCAGTTCTTC

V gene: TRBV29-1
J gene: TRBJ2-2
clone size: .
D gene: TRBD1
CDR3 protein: CSGGTGSFTGELFF
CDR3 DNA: TGCAGCGGTGGGACAGGGAGCTTCACCGGGGAGCTGTTTTTT

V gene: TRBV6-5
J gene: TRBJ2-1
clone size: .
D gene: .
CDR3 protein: CASRHVGEQFF
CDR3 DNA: TGTGCCAGCAGGCATGTGGGCGAGCAGTTCTTC

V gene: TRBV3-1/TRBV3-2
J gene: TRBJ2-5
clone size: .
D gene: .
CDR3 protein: CASSQDIKALSSQETQYF
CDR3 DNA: TGTGCCAGCAGCCAAGATATTAAGGCTCTCTCCTCGCAAGAGACCCAGTACTTC

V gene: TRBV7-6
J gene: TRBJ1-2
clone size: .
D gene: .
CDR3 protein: CASSGEQGGYGYTF
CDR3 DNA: TGTGCCAGCAGCGGAGAACAGGGCGGCTATGGCTACACCTTC

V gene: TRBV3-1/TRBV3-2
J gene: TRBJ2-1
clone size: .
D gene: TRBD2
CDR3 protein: CASSQGTGTSGGTGFF
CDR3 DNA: TGTGCCAGCAGCCAGGGAACCGGGACTAGCGGGGGGACGGGGTTCTTC

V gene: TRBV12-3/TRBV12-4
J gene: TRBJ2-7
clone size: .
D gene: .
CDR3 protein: CASTRDSSYEQYF
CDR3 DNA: TGTGCCAGCACCAGGGACTCCTCCTACGAGCAGTACTTC

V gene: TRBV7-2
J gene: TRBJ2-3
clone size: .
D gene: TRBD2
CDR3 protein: CASSPSSGGTDTQYF
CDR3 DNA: TGTGCCAGCAGCCCCTCCAGCGGGGGCACAGATACGCAGTATTTT

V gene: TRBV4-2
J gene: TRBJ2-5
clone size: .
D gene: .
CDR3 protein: CASSPDGGTGKGETQYF
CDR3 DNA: TGTGCCAGCAGCCCGGACGGTGGTACGGGGAAAGGGGAGACCCAGTACTTC

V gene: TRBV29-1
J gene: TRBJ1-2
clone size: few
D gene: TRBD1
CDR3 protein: CSATGDSYGYTF
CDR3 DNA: TGCAGCGCCACAGGGGATTCCTATGGCTACACCTTC

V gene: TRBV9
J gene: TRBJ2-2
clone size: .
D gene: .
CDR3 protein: CASSVAPPYIGGELFF
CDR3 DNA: TGTGCCAGCAGCGTAGCCCCTCCTTACATAGGCGGGGAGCTGTTTTTT

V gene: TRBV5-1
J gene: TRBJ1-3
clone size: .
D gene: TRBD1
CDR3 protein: CASSLLPSDRAGPSGNTIYF
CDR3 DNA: TGCGCCAGCAGCCTACTACCCTCGGACAGGGCTGGGCCCTCTGGAAACACCATATATTTT

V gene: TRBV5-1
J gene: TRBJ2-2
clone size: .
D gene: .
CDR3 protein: CASSLEGGPNTGELFF
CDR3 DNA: TGCGCCAGCAGCTTGGAGGGGGGCCCAAACACCGGGGAGCTGTTTTTT

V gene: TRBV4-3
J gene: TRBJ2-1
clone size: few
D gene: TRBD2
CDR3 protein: CASGGPGGGAIFF
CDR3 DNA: TGCGCCAGCGGAGGACCGGGCGGGGGGGCGATCTTCTTC

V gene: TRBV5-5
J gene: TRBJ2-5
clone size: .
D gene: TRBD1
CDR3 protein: CASSIQGARTTQYF
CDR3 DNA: TGTGCCAGCAGCATACAGGGGGCGCGGACGACCCAGTACTTC

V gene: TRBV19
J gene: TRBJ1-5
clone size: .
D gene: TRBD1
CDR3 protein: CASSFQGGRQPQHF
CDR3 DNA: TGTGCCAGTAGTTTTCAGGGGGGGAGACAGCCCCAGCATTTT

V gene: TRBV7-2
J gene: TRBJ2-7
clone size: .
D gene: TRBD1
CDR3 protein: CASSIDRGGGPYEQYF
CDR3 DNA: TGTGCCAGCAGCATCGACAGGGGAGGAGGACCCTACGAGCAGTACTTC

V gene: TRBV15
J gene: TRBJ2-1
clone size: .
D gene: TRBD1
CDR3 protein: CATSRGGQGNYNEQFF
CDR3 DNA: TGTGCCACCAGCAGAGGGGGACAGGGGAACTACAATGAGCAGTTCTTC

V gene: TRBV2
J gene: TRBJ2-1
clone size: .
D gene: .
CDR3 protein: CASSDEQQGGGNNEQFF
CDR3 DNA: TGTGCCAGCAGTGACGAACAACAGGGAGGGGGGAACAATGAGCAGTTCTTC

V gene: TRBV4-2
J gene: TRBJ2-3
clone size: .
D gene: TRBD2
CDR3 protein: CASSQVISGASTDTQYF
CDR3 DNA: TGTGCCAGCAGCCAAGTGATTAGCGGGGCTAGCACAGATACGCAGTATTTT

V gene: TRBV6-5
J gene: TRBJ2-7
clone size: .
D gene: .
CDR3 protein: CASRRQRDSYEQYF
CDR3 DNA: TGTGCCAGCAGGAGACAGAGAGACTCCTACGAGCAGTACTTC

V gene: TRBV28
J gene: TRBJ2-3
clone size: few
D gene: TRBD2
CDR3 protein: CANRGEATDTQYF
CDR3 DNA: TGTGCCAACCGGGGGGAAGCCACAGATACGCAGTATTTT

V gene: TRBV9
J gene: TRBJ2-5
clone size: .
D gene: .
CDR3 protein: CASSVVGLLQETQYF
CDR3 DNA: TGTGCCAGCAGCGTAGTCGGACTACTCCAAGAGACCCAGTACTTC

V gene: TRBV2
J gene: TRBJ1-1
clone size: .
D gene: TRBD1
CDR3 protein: CASSGQGRNTEAFF
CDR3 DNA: TGTGCCAGCAGTGGACAGGGAAGGAACACTGAAGCTTTCTTT

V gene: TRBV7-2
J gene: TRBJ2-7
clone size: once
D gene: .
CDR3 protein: CASSSPQGWGEQYF
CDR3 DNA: TGTGCCAGCAGCTCCCCACAGGGTTGGGGCGAGCAGTACTTC

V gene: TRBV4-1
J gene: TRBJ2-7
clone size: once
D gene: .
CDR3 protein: CASSQDGGGEQYF
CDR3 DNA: TGCGCCAGCAGCCAAGATGGTGGGGGAGAGCAGTACTTC

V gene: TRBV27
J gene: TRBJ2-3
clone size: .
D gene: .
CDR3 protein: CASSFRGAPHTQYF
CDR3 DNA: TGTGCCAGCAGTTTCCGGGGGGCGCCCCATACGCAGTATTTT

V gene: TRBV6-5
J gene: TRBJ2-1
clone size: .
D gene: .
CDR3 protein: CASSRDWTYEQFF
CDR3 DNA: TGTGCCAGCAGCCGCGATTGGACGTATGAGCAGTTCTTC

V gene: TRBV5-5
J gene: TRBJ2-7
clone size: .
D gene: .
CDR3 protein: CASGPLSYEQYF
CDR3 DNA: TGTGCCAGCGGACCTCTCTCCTACGAGCAGTACTTC

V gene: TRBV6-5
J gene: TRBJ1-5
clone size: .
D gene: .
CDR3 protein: CATGLDGSEQPQHF
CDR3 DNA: TGTGCCACCGGGTTGGACGGGTCAGAGCAGCCCCAGCATTTT

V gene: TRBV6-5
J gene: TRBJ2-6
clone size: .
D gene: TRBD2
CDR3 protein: CASRETSAGANVLTF
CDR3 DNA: TGTGCCAGCAGGGAGACTAGCGCTGGGGCCAACGTCCTGACTTTC

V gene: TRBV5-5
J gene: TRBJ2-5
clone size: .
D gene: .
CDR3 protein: CASSFWRGSETQYF
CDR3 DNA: TGTGCCAGCAGCTTTTGGAGGGGTTCAGAGACCCAGTACTTC

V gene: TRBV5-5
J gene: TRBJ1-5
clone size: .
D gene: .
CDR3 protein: CASSLELWQGNQPQHF
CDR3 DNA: TGTGCCAGCAGCTTGGAATTATGGCAGGGCAATCAGCCCCAGCATTTT

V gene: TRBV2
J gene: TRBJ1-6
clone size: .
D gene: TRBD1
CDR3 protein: CASRERFFGWDRGGSPLHF
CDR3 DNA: TGTGCCAGCAGAGAAAGGTTCTTCGGTTGGGACAGGGGGGGCTCACCCCTCCACTTT